This TCR beta chain originates from a study of blood T cell repertoires in COVID-19 (TCRdb year 2020). For context, the study as a whole: Samples covering the acute and convalescent phases of COVID-19 were provided by collaborators in the United States, Italy and Spain. The prospective study material was composed of cDNA or gDNA derived from T cells, B-cell-depleted T cells, or PBMCs. The dataset comprised deeply sampled blood TCRbeta repertoires from subjects exposed to, actively infected with, or recovered from COVID-19. The repertoires were released in a freely available public database intended as a resource for research on the immune response to SARS-CoV-2. Samples came from the ongoing ImmuneRACE study (first 160 participants) plus 1,254 subjects from 6 global collaborators. The sample metadata nearly always contained a de-identified subject ID, COVID-19 status, age in years and sex. Where available, HLA class I and class II types were obtained from metadata supplied by the sample provider rather than from assay-based typing. Study-wide findings and limitations: How much clinical and demographic metadata was included differed by source and by participant, and the metadata was provided uncurated.

Collaborating institutions collected whole blood in K2EDTA tubes following their own protocols. For TCRbeta analysis, collaborator samples were shipped as frozen whole blood, as isolated PBMCs, or as DNA extracted from either sample type. Regarding this clone: Its antigen remains undetermined. No base quality information exists; no much larger clone differs at one position.

TCRbeta CDR3 regions were amplified from genomic DNA by means of the immunoSEQ Assay, a bias-controlled multiplex PCR. The authors processed their data as follows. The number of nucleated cells in each sample was estimated from the amplification of reference gene primers within the assay. To quantify the absolute abundance of each unique TCRbeta CDR3 rearrangement, sequence reads were collapsed and filtered. For each sample, productive Simpson clonality was calculated by taking the square root of Simpson's diversity index across productive rearrangements. The table was pulled from immuneACCESS by TCRdb, which kept in-frame rearrangements only. Such tables lose some clones; where checked, under half of the loss comes from unresolved V genes, and the rest has no known cause. The DNA was the basis for D and trimming; V, J and clone size are from that table. For this sample there are some 140,000 clones; 81% appear just once. The top ten clonotypes cover approximately 8.7% of the sample.

Via the germline V gene, CDR1 is SGHTA and CDR2 FQGNSA. From its cysteine to its phenylalanine, the CDR3 spans 17 amino acids. CDR3 DNA is the only sequence kept; it has 51 bases, read in frame from the first base. V trim: 1 base; J trim: 6 bases; unmatched bases: 9. This TCR was recovered from a woman aged 55-70 years with active or convalescent COVID-19. Sequencing used peripheral blood. The chain links TRBV7-2 with TRBJ2-3, with TRBD2 matching 11 junction bases. In nucleotide form, the sequence is TGTGCCAGCAGCTTAGTGCCTAGCGGGGGGTCCGGGGATACGCAGTATTTT. Its translation is CASSLVPSGGSGDTQYF.